Shown below are 21 T cell receptor beta chains from a single sample sequenced in a study of CD8 T cells in ankylosing spondylitis. Whole-study results and caveats: A TCR beta motif made of several highly homologous variants seemed typical of ankylosing spondylitis blood.

TCRdb used MiXCR to reprocess the 5' RACE reads, holding one entry per CDR3 protein. The sample lists roughly 350,000 distinct CDR3 sequences, roughly 8% seen once, with roughly 14% in the top ten. These receptors' targets are unknown. The specimen was blood, either unsorted or a sorted T cell fraction (not recorded which). The receptor set was obtained from a male donor with ankylosing spondylitis.

This clonotype was recorded at least ten times. The chain joins TRBV6-1 to TRBJ2-7; 8 nucleotides line up with TRBD2. Trimming cost V 7 bases and J 6 bases; bases outside gene matches: 11. The germline V gene encodes CDR1 MNHNS and CDR2 SASEGT. CDR3 length: 14 amino acids. The CDR3 loop reads CASTIGRDGREQYF. CDR3 bases: TGTGCCAGCACTATCGGGAGGGACGGTCGCGAGCAGTACTTC.

This clonotype was counted between two and nine times. The rearrangement links TRBV20-1 to TRBJ2-7, with a tentative D call TRBD1 (5 bases). Germline V gene sequence: CDR1 DFQATT, CDR2 SNEGSKA (reference sequence). Trimming cost V 3 bases and J 1 base, with 10 bases left between them. The CDR3 covers 13 residues. CDR3 sequence reads: CSASGAQSYEQYF. CDR3 DNA sequence: TGCAGTGCTAGTGGGGCCCAATCCTACGAGCAGTACTTC.

This chain connects TRBV9 to TRBJ2-7, with 7 positions matching TRBD1. This CDR3 spans 14 amino acids. V lost 2 bases and J lost 5; bases outside the gene matches: 7. Germline CDR1 reads SGDLS; CDR2 reads YYNGEE. CDR3 residues: CASSVLDRSHEQYF. CDR3 nucleotides: TGTGCCAGCAGCGTTCTGGACAGGTCCCACGAGCAGTACTTC.

The V and J genes are TRBV29-1 and TRBJ2-7, with 15 bases aligning to TRBD2. Trimming at V came to 4 bases and at J to 4 bases, leaving 5 bases not matched to a gene. The CDR3 runs 15 residues. CDR1 is SQVTM, CDR2 ANQGSEA, per germline. CDR3 residues: CSVVGLAGGRYEQYF. The CDR3 nucleotides read TGCAGCGTTGTCGGACTAGCGGGAGGGCGGTACGAGCAGTACTTC.

Many counts were recorded for this clonotype. The chain links TRBV25-1 to TRBJ2-4; D perhaps matches TRBD2 (5 bases). Germline V gives CDR1 MGHDK, CDR2 SYGVNS. The CDR3 totals 11 residues. The CDR3 nucleotides are TGTACGGACCCCGGGGTATTGAAACGGTACTTC. Protein sequence: CTDPGVLKRYF.

A few counts support this clonotype. This chain joins TRBV7-2 and TRBJ1-3, with D unclear. There are 14 residues in the CDR3. Trimming took 1 base from V and 10 from J, leaving 14 bases between them. The germline gives CDR1 SGHTA, CDR2 FQGNSA. CDR3 nucleotide sequence: TGTGCCAGCAGCTTAGTCCAGAGCATAGGGACCATATATTTT. As protein: CASSLVQSIGTIYF.

This clonotype was detected many times. The chain links TRBV7-2 to TRBJ2-7; 13 bases are shared with TRBD2. After removal of 5 bases from V and 5 bases from J, the junction contained 3 bases not matched to a gene. In germline, CDR1 is SGHTA, CDR2 FQGNSA. CDR3 length equals 14 residues. This CDR3 reads CASSRGLAGDEQYF. CDR3 nucleotide sequence: TGTGCCAGCAGCCGTGGACTAGCGGGAGACGAGCAGTACTTC.

The chain employs TRBV20-1 and TRBJ2-4; 12 positions match TRBD2. The CDR3 spans 15 residues. Germline CDR1 reads DFQATT; CDR2 reads SNEGSKA (reference sequence). V trimming: 5 bases; J trimming: 8 bases; junction bases outside the gene matches: 10. The CDR3 bases are TGCAGTGCTTTGACTAGCGGGAGATCTGGCGACATTCAGTACTTC. Protein product: CSALTSGRSGDIQYF.

This clonotype was observed many times. The chain uses TRBV29-1 and TRBJ2-1; the match to TRBD2 covers 9 bases. The CDR3 runs 13 residues. Germline loops: CDR1 SQVTM, CDR2 ANQGSEA. Unmatched junction bases numbered 8, after V lost 4 bases and J lost 10 bases. The CDR3 protein is CSVGLAAVREQFF. The CDR3 DNA is TGCAGCGTTGGACTAGCGGCCGTTCGGGAGCAGTTCTTC.

V is TRBV20-1 and J is TRBJ1-5, with 7 bases identical to TRBD1. V lost 6 bases and J lost 7; bases outside the gene matches: 15. Per germline, CDR1 DFQATT and CDR2 SNEGSKA (reference sequence). The CDR3 loop spans 15 amino acids. The CDR3 nucleotides are TGCAGTGCCGTGACAGGGTCGTTAGAGAAACAGCCCCAGCATTTT. It translates to CSAVTGSLEKQPQHF.

This clonotype was seen repeatedly, ten times or more. This rearrangement joins TRBV5-1 to TRBJ1-4, with 7 nucleotides matching TRBD1. There are 15 residues in the CDR3. With 4 bases clipped from V and 3 bases from J, the junction kept 6 bases outside the gene matches. In germline, CDR1 is SGHRS, CDR2 YFSETQ. The CDR3 protein is CASSGRGIPNEKLFF. CDR3 in DNA: TGCGCCAGCAGCGGCAGGGGGATTCCTAATGAAAAACTGTTTTTT.

This clonotype was observed at least ten times. The chain is built from TRBV7-6 and TRBJ1-4; no clear D gene. Per germline, CDR1 SGHVS and CDR2 FNYEAQ. CDR3 size: 15 residues. V was shortened by 2 bases and J by 0 bases, with 7 bases between the two germline ends. The CDR3 loop is CASSLMSTTNEKLFF. In DNA form, the CDR3 reads TGTGCCAGCAGCTTAATGTCTACAACTAATGAAAAACTGTTTTTT.

This clonotype was observed a few times. The V gene is TRBV11-1, the J gene TRBJ1-3, with TRBD1 as a possible D gene (5 bases). V dropped 0 bases and J dropped 2 bases, with 17 bases sitting between them. The CDR3 consists of 18 residues. Per germline, CDR1 SGHAT and CDR2 FQDESV (reference sequence). The DNA of the CDR3 is TGTGCCAGCAGCTTAGCCTGGTCTCAGGGTACAGCTGGAAACACCATATATTTT. It yields the protein CASSLAWSQGTAGNTIYF. Combining the CDR3 with reference TRBV11-1 and TRBJ1-3 gives the whole variable domain EAEVAQSPRYKITEKSQAVAFWCDPISGHATLYWYRQILGQGPELLVQFQDESVVDDSQLPKDRFSAERLKGVDSTLKIQPAELGDSAMYLCASSLAWSQGTAGNTIYFGEGSWLTVV.

This clonotype came up a few times. The chain links TRBV20-1 to TRBJ1-5, with 10 bases matching TRBD1. Germline assignment: CDR1 DFQATT and CDR2 SNEGSKA (reference sequence). V trimming: 1 base; J trimming: 5 bases; junction bases outside the gene matches: 14. The CDR3 contains 18 residues. For the CDR3, the DNA is TGCAGTGCTAGAGTTATGACAGGGGGCAGTCTAGGCGATCAGCCCCAGCATTTT. This sequence encodes CSARVMTGGSLGDQPQHF.

This clonotype has more than one count but fewer than ten. V and J are TRBV29-1 and TRBJ2-1; D call uncertain. This CDR3 is 14 amino acids long. From germline, CDR1 is SQVTM and CDR2 ANQGSEA. The V gene lost 5 bases and the J gene lost 0 bases, with 11 bases spanning the gap. This chain's CDR3 is CSVLLTSSYNEQFF. CDR3 nucleotide sequence: TGCAGCGTTCTACTCACATCCTCCTACAATGAGCAGTTCTTC.

The table lists this clonotype with a few counts. The J gene is TRBJ1-5, the V gene TRBV19; D is unclear. The V gene lost 1 base and the J gene lost 4 bases, with 11 bases spanning the gap. Germline assignment: CDR1 LNHDA and CDR2 SQIVND (reference sequence). The CDR3 extends over 15 amino acids. CDR3 sequence reads: CASSIGPAANQPQHF. The CDR3 DNA reads as TGTGCCAGTAGTATAGGGCCCGCTGCGAATCAGCCCCAGCATTTT.

This clonotype was seen ten or more times. CDR3 coding DNA: TGTGCCAGCAGCTTTCTCAGAGACACTGAAGCTTTCTTT. This sequence encodes CASSFLRDTEAFF. The V and J genes are TRBV5-6 and TRBJ1-1; D is unresolved. Germline V CDR1 and CDR2: SGHDT, YYEEEE. The CDR3 totals 13 residues. V lost 2 bases and J 3 bases, leaving 8 bases between the germline ends.

This clonotype was seen a handful of times. The chain combines TRBV12-3 or TRBV12-4 with TRBJ2-5; D is possibly TRBD2 (6 bases). Trimming took off 3 bases at V and 5 bases at J, with 10 bases between the two ends. There are 13 residues in the CDR3. The CDR3 sequence is CASSLPGAETQYF. The CDR3 DNA follows: TGTGCCAGCAGTTTGCCGGGAGCGGAGACCCAGTACTTC.

This clonotype came up a few times. The rearrangement joins TRBV7-9 to TRBJ1-1; 7 positions agree with TRBD1. Looked up from germline, CDR1 is SEHNR and CDR2 is FQNEAQ (reference sequence). V dropped 5 bases and J dropped 5; count of bases not matched to a gene: 11. This CDR3 has 15 amino acids. Here the CDR3 DNA reads TGTGCCAGCAGCCCCCTGGAGGGGGCGCGGACTGAAGCTTTCTTT. Encoded protein: CASSPLEGARTEAFF.

In this sample, this clonotype turned up a few times. The chain is built from TRBV29-1 and TRBJ2-3, with 11 bases aligning to TRBD2. CDR1 and CDR2 (germline): SQVTM, ANQGSEA. V was pared by 5 bases and J by 0 bases, with 1 base of the junction left unmatched. The CDR3 runs to 14 residues. The CDR3 DNA follows: TGCAGCGTTCGGACTAGCGGGAGCACAGATACGCAGTATTTT. Protein sequence: CSVRTSGSTDTQYF.

This clonotype appeared a few times. The V call is TRBV9, the J call TRBJ1-5; D unclear. This CDR3 is built from 14 residues. The germline V and J ends were trimmed by 3 bases and 3 bases, with 10 bases remaining between them. Germline V gene sequence: CDR1 SGDLS, CDR2 YYNGEE. CDR3 sequence: CASSGQGDNQPQHF. The DNA for the CDR3 is TGTGCCAGCAGCGGACAAGGAGACAATCAGCCCCAGCATTTT.